This T cell receptor beta chain was retrieved from a study of blood T cell repertoires in COVID-19. Whole-study context: Collection of acute and convalescent COVID-19 samples took place in the United States, Italy and Spain. T cells, B-cell-depleted T cells, or PBMCs supplied cDNA or gDNA.

Original analysis: Reference gene primer amplification gave estimated nucleated cell counts. Here immunoSEQ multiplex PCR was the method, and the copy in TCRdb shows in-frame clones only, minus some. The V and J calls and clone size are taken from that table; D and trimming were inferred from the DNA. The data contain roughly 220,000 clones, about 78% of them singletons. The specimen was peripheral blood. The TCR sequence derives from an older woman with acute or convalescent COVID-19.

CDR3 residues: CASSFTPVPQHF. CDR3 nucleotides: TGTGCCAGCAGTTTCACCCCGGTACCCCAGCATTTT. The chain joins TRBV28 to TRBJ1-5; D is undetermined. V shed 3 bases and J shed 10 bases, with 10 bases lying between them. This CDR3 spans 12 amino acids. Germline V gene sequence: CDR1 MDHEN, CDR2 SYDVKM.